This T cell receptor (beta chain) is drawn from a study of blood T cell repertoires in COVID-19 (dated by TCRdb to the early 2020s). In terms of the full investigation: Collaborator samples came from the United States, Italy and Spain and covered acute and convalescent phases of COVID-19. The prospective study material was composed of cDNA or gDNA derived from T cells, B-cell-depleted T cells, or PBMCs. The dataset comprised deeply sampled blood TCRbeta repertoires from subjects exposed to, actively infected with, or recovered from COVID-19. The repertoires were released in a freely available public database intended as a resource for research on the immune response to SARS-CoV-2. Samples were obtained from the ongoing ImmuneRACE study (first 160 participants) and from over 1,000 subjects provided by 6 global collaborators. Sample metadata almost always included a de-identified subject ID, COVID-19 status, age in years and sex. Where available, HLA class I and class II types were obtained from metadata supplied by the sample provider rather than from assay-based typing. Points the paper makes about the study in general: The amount of clinical and demographic metadata varied by source and participant and was provided uncurated.

The immunoSEQ Assay, a bias-controlled multiplex PCR, was used to amplify TCRbeta CDR3 regions from genomic DNA. The study's processing was this. Within the assay, amplification of reference gene primers was used to estimate how many nucleated cells each sample contained. Sequence reads were collapsed and filtered to measure the absolute abundance of every unique TCRbeta CDR3 rearrangement. For each sample, productive Simpson clonality was calculated by taking the square root of Simpson's diversity index across productive rearrangements. Entries here come from immuneACCESS through TCRdb and include only in-frame sequences with V and J called. Some clones fail to appear in such tables; in the studies checked, an unresolved V gene covers under half of the shortfall, and the cause of the remainder is unknown. V and J calls and clone size are given by that table; D and trimming were obtained from the DNA. This sample lists around 310,000 clones; around nine tenths were detected once. About 9.5% of the sample goes to the ten largest clones.

The CDR3, cysteine through phenylalanine, is 13 amino acids long. Just CDR3 DNA is preserved here, 39 bases in frame from base 1. V loses 6 bases at its end and J loses 6 bases; junction bases beyond the gene matches: 6. Participants in the prospective study were enrolled through a virtual design, were aged roughly 18 to 90 years, and lived in 24 United States geographic areas. In the prospective study, participants were assigned to cohorts based on the clinical history participants reported in a screening survey and a study questionnaire. Recovered participants in ImmuneRACE Cohort 3 were defined by two consecutive negative NP/OP PCR tests, clearance by a healthcare professional, or resolution of symptoms. In the prospective study, mobile phlebotomists collected whole blood, serum and a nasopharyngeal or oropharyngeal swab from each participant. Prospective study participants could optionally give additional blood draws and questionnaires over an approximately two-month period. Blood samples from the prospective study were shipped frozen or at room temperature prior to DNA extraction.

Note on this clone: The target of this receptor is not known. Base qualities were left out, and no much larger clone turns up one base away. This sample includes further DNA sequences coding for the same CDR3.

The chain employs TRBV12-3 or TRBV12-4 and TRBJ2-3; 7 bases in the middle match TRBD1. This receptor was obtained from a woman aged 40 to 49 who had recovered from COVID-19. Sequencing was performed on PBMCs or T cells enriched from blood (not recorded which). The DNA is as follows: TGTGCCAGCAGCCCGACAGGGACCGATACGCAGTATTTT. Protein translation: CASSPTGTDTQYF.